The 5 T cell receptor beta chains reported below all come from one sample, sequenced in a study of long-term antiretroviral therapy in people with HIV. The run of the v3.0 immunoSEQ assay was at survey level. Assay: immunoSEQ multiplex PCR; the TCRdb copy retains only in-frame clones and omits some. The data hold about 16,000 clones, with around three quarters observed a single time. The specimen comprised unsorted PBMCs, sampled 2.3 years after starting antiretroviral therapy. These receptors originate from a woman between 40 and 55 years old with HIV.

The genes are TRBV10-1 and TRBJ2-2; the match to TRBD2 covers 9 bases. Germline lookup yields CDR1 WNHNN and CDR2 SYGVQD (reference sequence). The CDR3 runs to 14 residues. The junction had 2 bases not matched to a gene; V was cut back by 7 bases and J by 2 bases. The CDR3 bases are TGCGCCAGCAAGCGGGAGGTCAACACCGGGGAGCTGTTTTTT. This gives the protein CASKREVNTGELFF.

The J gene is TRBJ1-3, the V gene TRBV7-9; D ambiguous. This CDR3 contains 17 residues. V was clipped by 6 bases and J by 0 bases, with 18 bases between them. Germline CDR1 SEHNR, CDR2 FQNEAQ (reference sequence). The DNA of the CDR3 is TGTGCCAGCAGGGACCGAGACTCCCTGGGCTCTGGAAACACCATATATTTT. Translating gives CASRDRDSLGSGNTIYF.

CDR3 nucleotide sequence: TGTGCCAGCAGCTTAGGTGCTAGCGGAACCTACGAGCAGTACTTC. It is translated as CASSLGASGTYEQYF. V and J are TRBV11-2 and TRBJ2-7, with 7 bases that match TRBD2. Germline V CDR1 and CDR2: SGHAT, FQNNGV. With V trimmed by 1 base and J by 2 bases, 5 bases remained unmatched. The CDR3 has 15 residues.

The V gene is TRBV29-1, the J gene TRBJ2-1; D is uncertain. The CDR3 has 14 amino acids. Per germline, CDR1 SQVTM and CDR2 ANQGSEA. Deletions cut 6 bases from V and 0 bases from J, with 12 bases between. CDR3 amino acids: CSVPRSSSYNEQFF. The CDR3 DNA sequence: TGCAGCGTCCCGCGGTCGAGCTCCTACAATGAGCAGTTCTTC.

The chain carries TRBV6-1 and TRBJ1-5; D is perhaps TRBD1 (5 bases). This CDR3 is built from 15 residues. V lost 0 bases and J 4 bases, leaving 10 bases between the germline ends. The germline V gene has CDR1 MNHNS and CDR2 SASEGT. As DNA, the CDR3 is TGTGCCAGCAGTGAAGCGCTGGGGGAGAATCAGCCCCAGCATTTT. Translation gives CASSEALGENQPQHF.